These 28 T cell receptor beta chains share one sample of origin, sequenced in a study of blood T cell repertoires in COVID-19. Profiled with immunoSEQ multiplex PCR; TCRdb holds only in-frame clones, not every one. The table shows some 80,000 clones, with approximately 80% occurring only once. Sequencing was done on a sample of peripheral blood. These receptors were collected from a woman aged 40-49 years with active or convalescent COVID-19.

The CDR3 region is CASSYQGAHTEAFF. The DNA of the CDR3 is TGTGCCAGCAGTTACCAGGGGGCTCACACTGAAGCTTTCTTT. The chain recombines TRBV6-2 or TRBV6-3 with TRBJ1-1; 8 nucleotides match TRBD1. The CDR3 length is 14 residues. After removal of 2 bases from V and 3 bases from J, the junction contained 2 bases not matched to a gene. Germline CDR1 and CDR2: MNHEY and SVGEGT.

This chain links TRBV24-1 with TRBJ1-2; 7 bases line up with TRBD1. Germline-derived CDR1 and CDR2 are KGHDR and SFDVKD. The CDR3 is 16 residues long. The ends lost 5 bases at V and 6 bases at J; junction bases unmatched: 14. CDR3 bases: TGTGCCACCAGTGCCTCATGGGAGATACAGGGGCATGGCTACACCTTC. Translating it yields CATSASWEIQGHGYTF.

This chain uses TRBV7-3 with TRBJ2-1; TRBD1 matches at 10 bases. Germline V lookup: CDR1 SGHTA, CDR2 FQGTGA. The V gene end was trimmed by 0 bases and the J gene end by 4 bases; junction bases not matched to a gene: 6. This CDR3 contains 17 residues. CDR3 amino acids: CASSLTAGQGKYNEQFF. CDR3 bases: TGTGCCAGCAGCTTAACGGCGGGACAGGGGAAATACAATGAGCAGTTCTTC.

The genes are TRBV18 and TRBJ1-1, with D possibly TRBD1 on 6 matching bases. The CDR3 runs to 14 residues. Germline V lookup: CDR1 KGHSH, CDR2 LQKENI. V lost 3 bases to trimming and J lost 2 bases, with 10 bases between them. The CDR3 sequence: CASSPGTPNTEAFF. The CDR3 bases are TGTGCCAGCTCACCCGGGACACCCAACACTGAAGCTTTCTTT.

This chain links TRBV5-4 with TRBJ2-7; TRBD1 is a possible D gene (5 bases). The ends were cut back, 4 bases at V and 5 bases at J, with 13 bases in the middle. The CDR3 runs to 13 residues. Germline CDR1 is SGHNT and CDR2 is YYREEE (reference sequence). The DNA for the CDR3 is TGTGCCAGCAGCGCCCCCCAGGGTAACGAGCAGTACTTC. Protein product: CASSAPQGNEQYF.

This chain connects TRBV6-5 to TRBJ1-6; no clear D gene. CDR3 length: 14 amino acids. Trimming took 2 bases from V and 9 from J, leaving 11 bases between them. Per germline, CDR1 MNHEY and CDR2 SVGAGI. CDR3 bases: TGTGCCAGCAGTTACGTGGGCAGTGTTTCACCCCTCCACTTT. Its translation is CASSYVGSVSPLHF.

The rearrangement links TRBV7-2 to TRBJ1-2; TRBD1 might be the D (6 bases). V lost 6 bases, J lost 4 bases, and 15 bases lay in between. CDR3 length equals 14 residues. Germline V lookup: CDR1 SGHTA, CDR2 FQGNSA. The CDR3 DNA sequence: TGTGCCAGCAGTTCTTTCCGGGACATCTATGGCTACACCTTC. It encodes CASSSFRDIYGYTF.

V and J are TRBV10-3 and TRBJ1-2; no clear D. The CDR3 covers 13 residues. Trimming took 3 bases from V and 1 from J, leaving 6 bases between them. The V gene's germline CDR1 is ENHRY and CDR2 SYGVKD. The CDR3 region has the DNA TGTGCCATCAGTGATGCGGATAACTATGGCTACACCTTC. Translated: CAISDADNYGYTF.

The V and J genes are TRBV5-8 and TRBJ1-3, with 7 bases that match TRBD1. The CDR3 has 17 residues. The V gene end was trimmed by 4 bases and the J gene end by 3 bases; junction bases not matched to a gene: 13. The germline V gene encodes CDR1 SGHTS and CDR2 YDEGEE. The CDR3 DNA follows: TGTGCCAGCAGCCCGGGGACAGCCTCCGGTTTTGGAAACACCATATATTTT. Translation gives CASSPGTASGFGNTIYF.

This sequence joins TRBV5-1 and TRBJ2-5; D is unclear. Germline CDR1 and CDR2: SGHRS and YFSETQ. Deletions cut 0 bases from V and 2 bases from J, with 8 bases between. The CDR3 sequence is 14 residues long. The CDR3 DNA is TGCGCCAGCAGCTTGGCCTACAGTCAAGAGACCCAGTACTTC. Its protein is CASSLAYSQETQYF.

This clone was recorded once. The chain couples TRBV27 to TRBJ2-1, with TRBD1 identical over 7 bases. V lost 3 bases and J lost 4; bases outside the gene matches: 6. The CDR3 length is 15 residues. Germline CDR1 MNHEY, CDR2 SMNVEV (reference sequence). CDR3 protein: CASSFSETGYNEQFF. The CDR3 nucleotides are TGTGCCAGCAGTTTTTCCGAGACAGGGTACAATGAGCAGTTCTTC.

This sequence joins TRBV5-1 and TRBJ1-2, with 8 nucleotides matching TRBD1. The CDR3 has 14 residues. The germline CDR1 and CDR2 sequences are SGHRS and YFSETQ. J gave up 4 bases and V 5 bases, and 7 bases lay outside the gene matches. DNA of the CDR3: TGCGCCAGCAGGTCGGGTCAGGGGGCCTATGGCTACACCTTC. Protein product: CASRSGQGAYGYTF.

This chain links TRBV7-3 with TRBJ1-1; D may be TRBD1 (6 bases). Germline CDR1 reads SGHTA; CDR2 reads FQGTGA. The germline V and J ends were trimmed by 4 bases and 4 bases, with 10 bases remaining between them. This CDR3 is built from 13 residues. As DNA, the CDR3 is TGTGCCAGCAGCTCCCAGGGGAGCACTGAAGCTTTCTTT. Amino acids: CASSSQGSTEAFF.

The chain joins TRBV27 to TRBJ1-2; 7 bases match TRBD1. Germline V gene data show CDR1 as MNHEY and CDR2 as SMNVEV (reference sequence). V lost 6 bases, J lost 8 bases, and 24 bases stayed unmatched. The CDR3 loop spans 18 amino acids. As DNA, the CDR3 is TGTGCCAGCAGACGACAGGGTTTGGGGAATTCCCCGATAGGGGGCTACACCTTC. This codes for CASRRQGLGNSPIGGYTF.

This rearrangement joins TRBV5-1 to TRBJ1-5; D gene unclear. V dropped 0 bases and J dropped 0 bases, with 7 bases sitting between them. CDR3 length: 15 residues. Germline CDR1 is SGHRS and CDR2 is YFSETQ. Here the CDR3 reads CASSLDGYSNQPQHF. CDR3 sequence (DNA): TGCGCCAGCAGCTTGGACGGGTATAGCAATCAGCCCCAGCATTTT.

The chain has TRBV24-1 and TRBJ2-1, with 9 bases identical to TRBD1. CDR3 length equals 15 residues. Per germline, CDR1 KGHDR and CDR2 SFDVKD. The trim removed 0 bases at V and 10 bases at J, leaving 6 bases unmatched. The chain's CDR3 is CATSDLGTGRSEQFF. The CDR3 nucleotides are TGTGCCACCAGTGATTTGGGGACAGGGCGGAGCGAGCAGTTCTTC.

For this clone: The junction differs from germline at one of its ends, possibly a read error. J is TRBJ1-1 and V is TRBV30; TRBD1 matches 7 bases. There are 11 residues in the CDR3. Germline loops: CDR1 GTSNPN, CDR2 SVGIG (reference sequence). The CDR3 DNA follows: TGTGCCTGGACCGGGACAGTTGTTGCTCCGTTT. Protein product: CAWTGTVVAPF. The whole variable domain, filled in from reference TRBV30 and TRBJ1-1, reads SQTIHQWPATLVQPVGSPLSLECTVEGTSNPNLYWYRQAAGRGLQLLFYSVGIGQISSEVPQNLSASRPQDRQFILSSKKLLLSDSGFYLCAWTGTVVAPFGQGTRLTVV.

The genes are TRBV11-1 and TRBJ2-3; tentative D call: TRBD1 (6 bases). CDR1 SGHAT and CDR2 FQDESV come from the germline V gene (reference sequence). V was cut by 3 bases and J by 5 bases, with 12 bases left in between. The CDR3 extends over 14 amino acids. CDR3 amino acids: CASSLDRGGDTQYF. CDR3 in DNA: TGTGCCAGCAGCTTGGACAGAGGGGGAGATACGCAGTATTTT.

CDR3 bases: TGTGCCAGCACGTTCGAAAGAGGACTAGCGTACAATGAGCAGTTCTTC. Protein product: CASTFERGLAYNEQFF. The V call is TRBV2, the J call TRBJ2-1; TRBD2 agrees at 9 bases. The V and J ends lost 7 bases and 4 bases, in that order; junction bases with no gene match: 11. The germline V gene has CDR1 SNHLY and CDR2 FYNNEI. There are 16 residues in the CDR3. Based on the CDR3 plus reference TRBV2 and TRBJ2-1, the full variable domain is EPEVTQTPSHQVTQMGQEVILRCVPISNHLYFYWYRQILGQKVEFLVSFYNNEISEKSEIFDDQFSVERPDGSNFTLKIRSTKLEDSAMYFCASTFERGLAYNEQFFGPGTRLTVL.

This rearrangement joins TRBV10-3 to TRBJ2-3, with a possible D match to TRBD2 (5 bases). The CDR3 runs 17 residues. Germline-derived CDR1 and CDR2 are ENHRY and SYGVKD. V shed 2 bases and J shed 0 bases, with 15 bases lying between them. The CDR3 region is CAISEVPGSTSTDTQYF. Written as DNA, the CDR3 is TGTGCCATCAGTGAGGTTCCGGGGTCAACTAGCACAGATACGCAGTATTTT.

This clone was seen only once. The chain couples TRBV18 to TRBJ2-3; a possible D gene is TRBD1 (6 bases). Between the trimmed V and J ends, which lost 4 bases and 2 bases, there was a span of 13 bases. The germline CDR1 and CDR2 sequences are KGHSH and LQKENI. This CDR3 has 15 residues. CDR3 nucleotides: TGTGCCAGCTCACGGCAGAGGGGGAACACAGATACGCAGTATTTT. It encodes CASSRQRGNTDTQYF. The full variable domain, completed using reference TRBV18 and TRBJ2-3, is NAGVMQNPRHLVRRRGQEARLRCSPMKGHSHVYWYRQLPEEGLKFMVYLQKENIIDESGMPKERFSAEFPKEGPSILRIQQVVRGDSAAYFCASSRQRGNTDTQYFGPGTRLTVL.

This clone was seen only a few times. The V call is TRBV19, the J call TRBJ1-2; 8 nucleotides agree with TRBD1. Unmatched junction bases numbered 7, after V lost 9 bases and J lost 4 bases. This CDR3 region has 13 residues. CDR1 is LNHDA and CDR2 is SQIVND in the germline V gene (reference sequence). CDR3: CASSQQGGYGYTF. In nucleotides, the CDR3 is TGTGCCAGCTCTCAACAGGGGGGCTATGGCTACACCTTC.

The chain combines TRBV7-3 with TRBJ1-1; D might be TRBD1 (5 bases). Deletions cut 6 bases from V and 5 bases from J, with 16 bases between. CDR1 is SGHTA, CDR2 FQGTGA, per germline. This CDR3 is 14 amino acids long. In DNA form, the CDR3 reads TGTGCCAGCAGTCCACTGGGGGGAGGAACTGAAGCTTTCTTT. Its protein is CASSPLGGGTEAFF.

This rearrangement joins TRBV2 to TRBJ2-7; a possible D gene is TRBD2 (5 bases). V lost 5 bases and J lost 5, with 19 bases in between. The CDR3 consists of 15 residues. CDR1 is SNHLY, CDR2 FYNNEI, per germline. The CDR3 loop reads CASSSIDWTGDEQYF. CDR3 nucleotide sequence: TGTGCCAGCAGTTCAATCGACTGGACTGGCGACGAGCAGTACTTC.

The V and J genes are TRBV6-2 or TRBV6-3 and TRBJ2-7; D not resolved. This CDR3 has 15 amino acids. Trimming cost V 0 bases and J 2 bases, with 11 bases left between them. The germline gives CDR1 MNHEY, CDR2 SVGEGT. The CDR3: CASSYSGSQAYEQYF. DNA for the CDR3: TGTGCCAGCAGTTACTCGGGCAGCCAAGCCTACGAGCAGTACTTC.

The chain uses TRBV7-8 and TRBJ2-5, with D perhaps TRBD1 (5 bases). The CDR3 length is 13 residues. Between the trimmed V and J ends, which lost 5 bases and 1 base, there was a span of 8 bases. The V gene's germline CDR1 is SGHVS and CDR2 FQNEAQ. CDR3 in amino acids: CASSRRVQETQYF. CDR3 in DNA: TGTGCCAGCAGCCGCAGGGTCCAAGAGACCCAGTACTTC.

The chain is built from TRBV18 and TRBJ2-1; D is possibly TRBD2 (7 bases). Between the trimmed V and J ends, which lost 6 bases and 8 bases, there was a span of 23 bases. This CDR3 comprises 16 residues. Germline CDR1 reads KGHSH; CDR2 reads LQKENI. This CDR3 reads CASSVGSPGEGDEQFF. For the CDR3, the DNA is TGTGCCAGCTCCGTCGGATCGCCAGGGGAGGGGGATGAGCAGTTCTTC.

The rearrangement links TRBV6-6 to TRBJ2-1; 13 nucleotides agree with TRBD2. This CDR3 has 14 amino acids. The germline CDR1 and CDR2 sequences are MNHNY and SVGAGI (reference sequence). With V trimmed by 6 bases and J by 8 bases, 4 bases remained unmatched. The CDR3, as DNA: TGTGCCAGCAGACTCGGACTAGCGGGAGATGAGCAGTTCTTC. It translates to CASRLGLAGDEQFF.